This T cell receptor (beta chain) is from a study of neoadjuvant nivolumab and ipilimumab in lung cancer. Study at large: Nivolumab 3 mg/kg was given days 1, 15 and 29, plus ipilimumab 1 mg/kg day 1 in combination. General observations from the study: TCR clonality did not significantly correlate with pathologic tumor regression. Only two of four nivolumab-treated tumors gained richness and clonality by surgery.

Sequenced by immunoSEQ multiplex PCR; TCRdb stores in-frame clones only, minus some. The sample records roughly 2,500 clones, 85% being singletons. Notes on this clone: Its antigen remains unknown.

V was pared by 5 bases and J by 7 bases, with 4 bases of the junction left unmatched. The CDR3 has 11 amino acids. In germline, CDR1 is DFQATT, CDR2 SNEGSKA (reference sequence). This chain connects TRBV20-1 to TRBJ2-7; TRBD1 matches 8 bases. This TCR derives from an adult with non-small cell lung cancer. Source: tumor tissue, taken before neoadjuvant nivolumab, alone or with ipilimumab. The CDR3 reads CSAGQGWEQYF. As DNA, the CDR3 is TGCAGTGCTGGACAGGGATGGGAGCAGTACTTC.